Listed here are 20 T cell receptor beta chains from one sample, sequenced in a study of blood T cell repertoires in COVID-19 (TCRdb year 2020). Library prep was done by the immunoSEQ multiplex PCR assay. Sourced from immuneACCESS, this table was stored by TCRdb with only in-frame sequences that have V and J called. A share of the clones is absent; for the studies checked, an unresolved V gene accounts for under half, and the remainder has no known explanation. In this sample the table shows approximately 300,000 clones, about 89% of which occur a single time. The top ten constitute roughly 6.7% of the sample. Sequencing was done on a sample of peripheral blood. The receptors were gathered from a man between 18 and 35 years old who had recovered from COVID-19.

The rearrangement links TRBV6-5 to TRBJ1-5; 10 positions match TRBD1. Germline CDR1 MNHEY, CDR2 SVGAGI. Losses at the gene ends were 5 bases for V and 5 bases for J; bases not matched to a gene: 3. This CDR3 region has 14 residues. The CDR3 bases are TGTGCCAGCAGTCGGGACAGGGGCGATCAGCCCCAGCATTTT. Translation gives CASSRDRGDQPQHF.

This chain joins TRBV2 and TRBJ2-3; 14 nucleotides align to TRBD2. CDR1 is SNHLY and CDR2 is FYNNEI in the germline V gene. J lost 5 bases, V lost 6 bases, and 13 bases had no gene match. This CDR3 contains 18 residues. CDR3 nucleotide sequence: TGTGCCAGCAGCGGACTAGCGGGAGGAGGGGGGGGAAGAGATACGCAGTATTTT. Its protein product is CASSGLAGGGGGRDTQYF.

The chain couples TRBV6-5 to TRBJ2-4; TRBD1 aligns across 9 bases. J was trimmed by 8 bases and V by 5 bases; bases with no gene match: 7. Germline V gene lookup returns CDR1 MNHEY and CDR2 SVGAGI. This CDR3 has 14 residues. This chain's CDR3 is CASSNRQGEDIQYF. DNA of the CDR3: TGTGCCAGCAGTAACCGACAGGGGGAGGACATTCAGTACTTC.

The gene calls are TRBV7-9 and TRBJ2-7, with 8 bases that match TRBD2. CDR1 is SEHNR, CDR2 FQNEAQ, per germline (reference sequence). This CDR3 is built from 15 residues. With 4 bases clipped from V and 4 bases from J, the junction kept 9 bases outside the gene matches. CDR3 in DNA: TGTGCCAGCAGCTCGAGTTCGGCTAGCGGGTACGAGCAGTACTTC. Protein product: CASSSSSASGYEQYF. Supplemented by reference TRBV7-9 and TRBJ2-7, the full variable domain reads DTGVSQNPRHKITKRGQNVTFRCDPISEHNRLYWYRQTLGQGPEFLTYFQNEAQLEKSRLLSDRFSAERPKGSFSTLEIQRTEQGDSAMYLCASSSSSASGYEQYFGPGTRLTVT.

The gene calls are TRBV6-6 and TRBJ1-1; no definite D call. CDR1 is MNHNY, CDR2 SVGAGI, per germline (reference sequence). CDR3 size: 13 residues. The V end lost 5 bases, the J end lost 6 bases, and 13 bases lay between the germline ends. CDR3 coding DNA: TGTGCCAGCAGTACCCCGACCGGGTCTGAAGCTTTCTTT. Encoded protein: CASSTPTGSEAFF.

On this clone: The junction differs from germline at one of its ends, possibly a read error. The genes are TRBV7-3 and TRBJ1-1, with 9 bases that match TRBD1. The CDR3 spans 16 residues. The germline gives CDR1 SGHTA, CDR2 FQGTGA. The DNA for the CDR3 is TGTGCCAGCAGCTTAACGGGAGGGGGACAGGGCAGTGATCGGCTCTTT. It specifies CASSLTGGGQGSDRLF.

CDR3: CASGTGQGNTEAFF. The CDR3, as DNA: TGTGCTAGTGGTACGGGACAGGGGAACACTGAAGCTTTCTTT. This chain connects TRBV12-5 to TRBJ1-1; 9 bases are a match to TRBD1. Germline values: CDR1 LGHNT, CDR2 FRNRAP. Trimming took 5 bases from V and 1 from J; bases not matched to a gene: 2. The CDR3 is 14 amino acids.

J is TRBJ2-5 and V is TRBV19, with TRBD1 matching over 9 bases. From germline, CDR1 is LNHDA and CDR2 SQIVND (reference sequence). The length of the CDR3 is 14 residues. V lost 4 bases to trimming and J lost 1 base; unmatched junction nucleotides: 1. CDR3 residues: CASSRDRVQETQYF. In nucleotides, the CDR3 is TGTGCCAGTAGTAGGGACAGGGTCCAAGAGACCCAGTACTTC.

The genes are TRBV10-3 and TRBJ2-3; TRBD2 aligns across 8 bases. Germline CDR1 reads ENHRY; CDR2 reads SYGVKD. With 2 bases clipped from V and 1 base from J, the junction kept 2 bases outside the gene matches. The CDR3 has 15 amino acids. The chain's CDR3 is CAISELGLGTDTQYF. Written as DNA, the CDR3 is TGTGCCATCAGTGAGCTGGGACTAGGCACAGATACGCAGTATTTT.

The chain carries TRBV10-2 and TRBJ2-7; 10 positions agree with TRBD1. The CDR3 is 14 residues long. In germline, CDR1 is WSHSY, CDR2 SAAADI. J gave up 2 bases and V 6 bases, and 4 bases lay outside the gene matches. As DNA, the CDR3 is TGCGCCAGCAGGTCGGGACAGGGGACCTACGAGCAGTACTTC. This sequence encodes CASRSGQGTYEQYF.

As DNA, the CDR3 is TGTGCCAGCAGCTTGGGCATCGACACTGAAGCTTTCTTT. Protein: CASSLGIDTEAFF. The gene calls are TRBV7-3 and TRBJ1-1; D unresolved. Germline V gives CDR1 SGHTA, CDR2 FQGTGA. V was shortened by 3 bases and J by 3 bases, with 8 bases between the two germline ends. This CDR3 contains 13 residues.

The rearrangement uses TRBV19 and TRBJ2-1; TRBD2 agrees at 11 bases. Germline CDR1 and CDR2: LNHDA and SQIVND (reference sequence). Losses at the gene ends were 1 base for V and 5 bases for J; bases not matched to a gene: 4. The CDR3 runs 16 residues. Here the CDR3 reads CASSIGSGREHNEQFF. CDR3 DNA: TGTGCCAGTAGTATAGGTAGCGGGAGGGAGCACAATGAGCAGTTCTTC.

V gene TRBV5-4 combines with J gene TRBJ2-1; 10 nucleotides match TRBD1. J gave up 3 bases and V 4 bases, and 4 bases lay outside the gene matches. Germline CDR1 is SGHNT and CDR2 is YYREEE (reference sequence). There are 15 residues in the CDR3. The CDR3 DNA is TGTGCCAGCAGCACCCGGACAGGGGGCTACAATGAGCAGTTCTTC. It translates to CASSTRTGGYNEQFF.

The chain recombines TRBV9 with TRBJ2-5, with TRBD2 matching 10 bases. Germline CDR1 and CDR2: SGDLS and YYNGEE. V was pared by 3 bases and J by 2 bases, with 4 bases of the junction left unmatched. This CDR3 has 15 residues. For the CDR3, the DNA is TGTGCCAGCAGCGACCGGACTAGCGGACAAGAGACCCAGTACTTC. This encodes CASSDRTSGQETQYF.

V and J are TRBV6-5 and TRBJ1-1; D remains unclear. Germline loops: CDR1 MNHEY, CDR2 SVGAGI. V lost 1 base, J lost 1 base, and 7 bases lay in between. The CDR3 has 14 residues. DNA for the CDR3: TGTGCCAGCAGTTACTTTGAGGAGAACACTGAAGCTTTCTTT. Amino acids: CASSYFEENTEAFF.

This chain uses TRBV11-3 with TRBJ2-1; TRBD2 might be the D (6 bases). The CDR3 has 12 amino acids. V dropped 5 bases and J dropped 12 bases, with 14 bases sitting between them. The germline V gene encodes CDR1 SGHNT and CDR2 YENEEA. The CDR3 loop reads CASSQAGSVQFF. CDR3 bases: TGTGCCAGCAGCCAGGCGGGGTCCGTGCAGTTCTTC.

The CDR3 is CASSARGEGNNEQFF. CDR3 nucleotides: TGTGCCAGCAGCGCTAGAGGGGAGGGGAACAATGAGCAGTTCTTC. The chain uses TRBV7-2 and TRBJ2-1; 7 positions match TRBD2. Germline V gene data show CDR1 as SGHTA and CDR2 as FQGNSA. The CDR3 is 15 residues long. The J segment lost 5 bases and the V segment lost 5 bases, leaving 9 bases of the junction unmatched.

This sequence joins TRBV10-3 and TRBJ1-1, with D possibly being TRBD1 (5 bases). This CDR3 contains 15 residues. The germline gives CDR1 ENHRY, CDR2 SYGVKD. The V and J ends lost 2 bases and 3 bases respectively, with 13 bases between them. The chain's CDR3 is CAISEPSGGDTEAFF. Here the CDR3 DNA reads TGTGCCATCAGTGAGCCGAGTGGAGGGGACACTGAAGCTTTCTTT.

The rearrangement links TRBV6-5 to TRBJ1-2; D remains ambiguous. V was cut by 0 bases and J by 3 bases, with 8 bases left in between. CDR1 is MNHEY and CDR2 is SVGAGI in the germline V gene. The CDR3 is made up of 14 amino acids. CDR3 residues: CASSYSAADYGYTF. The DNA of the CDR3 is TGTGCCAGCAGTTACTCTGCGGCTGACTATGGCTACACCTTC.

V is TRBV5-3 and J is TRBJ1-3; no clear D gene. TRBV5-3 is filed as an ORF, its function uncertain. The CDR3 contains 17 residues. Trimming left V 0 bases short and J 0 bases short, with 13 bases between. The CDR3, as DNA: TGTGCCAGAAGCTTGGTACGGGAAAAGAGCTCTGGAAACACCATATATTTT. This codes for CARSLVREKSSGNTIYF.